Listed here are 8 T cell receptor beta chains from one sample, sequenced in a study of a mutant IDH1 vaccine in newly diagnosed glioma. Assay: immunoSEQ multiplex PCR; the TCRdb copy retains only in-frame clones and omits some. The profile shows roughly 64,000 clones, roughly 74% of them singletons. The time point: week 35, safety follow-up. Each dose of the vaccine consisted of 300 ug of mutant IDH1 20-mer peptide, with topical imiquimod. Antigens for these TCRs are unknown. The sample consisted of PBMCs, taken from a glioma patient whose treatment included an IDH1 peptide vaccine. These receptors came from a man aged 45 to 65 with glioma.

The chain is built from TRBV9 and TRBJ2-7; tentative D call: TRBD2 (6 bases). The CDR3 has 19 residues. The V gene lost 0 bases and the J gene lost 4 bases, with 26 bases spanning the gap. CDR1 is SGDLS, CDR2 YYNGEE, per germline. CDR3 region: CASSVEADPPPGGIYEQYF. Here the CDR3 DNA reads TGTGCCAGCAGCGTAGAGGCAGACCCTCCACCTGGGGGGATATACGAGCAGTACTTC.

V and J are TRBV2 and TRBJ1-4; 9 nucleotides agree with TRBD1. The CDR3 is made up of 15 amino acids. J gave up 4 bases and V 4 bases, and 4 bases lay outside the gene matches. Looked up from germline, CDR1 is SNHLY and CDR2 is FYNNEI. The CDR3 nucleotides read TGTGCCAGCAGTGGAGGGACAGGGTTTAATGAAAAACTGTTTTTT. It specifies CASSGGTGFNEKLFF.

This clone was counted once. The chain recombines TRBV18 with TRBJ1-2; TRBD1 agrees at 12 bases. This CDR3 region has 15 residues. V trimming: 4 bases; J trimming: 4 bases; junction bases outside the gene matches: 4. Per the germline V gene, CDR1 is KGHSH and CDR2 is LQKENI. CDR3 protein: CASSQGTGGLYGYTF. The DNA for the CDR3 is TGTGCCAGCTCACAAGGGACAGGGGGCCTCTATGGCTACACCTTC.

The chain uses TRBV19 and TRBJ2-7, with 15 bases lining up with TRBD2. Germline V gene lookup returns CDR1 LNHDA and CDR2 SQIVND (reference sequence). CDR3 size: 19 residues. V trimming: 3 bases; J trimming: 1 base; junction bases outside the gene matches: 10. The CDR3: CASSIYPGTSGGNSYEQYF. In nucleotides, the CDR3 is TGTGCCAGTAGTATTTATCCCGGGACTAGCGGGGGGAATTCCTACGAGCAGTACTTC.

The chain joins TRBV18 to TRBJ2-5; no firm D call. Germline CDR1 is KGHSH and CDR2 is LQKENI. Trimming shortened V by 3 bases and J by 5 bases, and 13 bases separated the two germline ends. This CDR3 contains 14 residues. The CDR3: CASSPPVGLETQYF. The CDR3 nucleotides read TGTGCCAGCTCACCCCCCGTAGGCTTGGAGACCCAGTACTTC.

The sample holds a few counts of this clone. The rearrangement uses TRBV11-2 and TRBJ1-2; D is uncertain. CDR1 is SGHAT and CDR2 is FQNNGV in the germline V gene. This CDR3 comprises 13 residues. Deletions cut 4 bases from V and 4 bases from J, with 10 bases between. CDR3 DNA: TGTGCCAGCAGCTCTCGGGCTGGCTATGGCTACACCTTC. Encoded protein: CASSSRAGYGYTF.

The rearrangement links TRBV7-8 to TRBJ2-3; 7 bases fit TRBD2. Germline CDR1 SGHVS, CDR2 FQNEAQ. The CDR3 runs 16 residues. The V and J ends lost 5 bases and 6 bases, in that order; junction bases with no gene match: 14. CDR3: CASSRGWSGVGDTQYF. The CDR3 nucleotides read TGTGCCAGCAGCCGGGGATGGAGCGGGGTGGGGGATACGCAGTATTTT.

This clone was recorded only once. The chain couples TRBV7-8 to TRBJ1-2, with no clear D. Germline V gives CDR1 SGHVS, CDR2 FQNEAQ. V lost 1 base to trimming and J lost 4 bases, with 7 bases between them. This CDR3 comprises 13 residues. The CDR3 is CASSLGAVYGYTF. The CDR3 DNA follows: TGTGCCAGCAGCTTAGGAGCTGTCTATGGCTACACCTTC.